The T cell receptor (beta chain) described here comes from a study of T cells in Graves' hyperthyroidism and ophthalmopathy. The source material, RNA transcripts, was used to amplify TCR beta CDR3 regions. First-round RT-PCR of the TCR CDR3 relied on the HTBI primer set. MiXCR was run by TCRdb on the multiplex PCR reads, yielding one entry per CDR3 protein. This table has over 300,000 distinct CDR3 sequences, approximately 15% appearing once. This clonotype appeared many times. The antigen remains unidentified. Study-wide results and limits: Blood also carried most thyroid clonotypes expanded above 0.001.

From germline, CDR1 is MNHEY and CDR2 SVGEGT. Trimming took 1 base from V and 4 from J, leaving 19 bases between them. The CDR3 runs 17 residues. The sequencing input was blood. The origin of this receptor is an older woman with Graves' hyperthyroidism. V usage is TRBV6-2 or TRBV6-3 and J usage is TRBJ1-2, with D possibly being TRBD1 (6 bases). CDR3 loop: CASSYYLSRGRCYGYTF. CDR3 DNA sequence: TGTGCCAGCAGTTACTATTTATCGAGGGGGAGGTGCTATGGCTACACCTTC.